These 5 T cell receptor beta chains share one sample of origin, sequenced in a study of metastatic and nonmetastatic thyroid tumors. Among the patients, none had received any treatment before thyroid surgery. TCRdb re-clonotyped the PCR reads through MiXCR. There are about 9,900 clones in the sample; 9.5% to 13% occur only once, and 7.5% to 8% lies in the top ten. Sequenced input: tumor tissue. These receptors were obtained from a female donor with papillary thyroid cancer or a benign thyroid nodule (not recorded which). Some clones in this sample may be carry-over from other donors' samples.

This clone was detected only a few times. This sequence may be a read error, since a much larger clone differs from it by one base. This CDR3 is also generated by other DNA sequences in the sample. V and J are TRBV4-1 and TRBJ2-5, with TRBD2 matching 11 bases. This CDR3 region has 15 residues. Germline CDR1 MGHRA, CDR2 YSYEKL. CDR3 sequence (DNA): TGCGCCAGCAGCCCGGGACTAGCGGTGGGAGAGACTCAGTACTTC. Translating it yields CASSPGLAVGETQYF.

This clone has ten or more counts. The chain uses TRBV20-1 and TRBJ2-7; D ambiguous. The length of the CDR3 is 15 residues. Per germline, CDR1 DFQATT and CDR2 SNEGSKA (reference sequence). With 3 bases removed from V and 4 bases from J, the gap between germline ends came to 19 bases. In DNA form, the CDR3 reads TGCAGTGCTAGCCCTCCGGCAGTCAAACATTACGAGCAGTACTTC. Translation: CSASPPAVKHYEQYF.

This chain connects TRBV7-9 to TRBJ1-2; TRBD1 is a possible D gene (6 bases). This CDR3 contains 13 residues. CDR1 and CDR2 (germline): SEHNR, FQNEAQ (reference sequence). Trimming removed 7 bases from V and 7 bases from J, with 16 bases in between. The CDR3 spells CASTRGGAVGYTF. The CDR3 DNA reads TGTGCCAGCACCCGTGGGGGGGCCGTTGGCTACACCTTC.

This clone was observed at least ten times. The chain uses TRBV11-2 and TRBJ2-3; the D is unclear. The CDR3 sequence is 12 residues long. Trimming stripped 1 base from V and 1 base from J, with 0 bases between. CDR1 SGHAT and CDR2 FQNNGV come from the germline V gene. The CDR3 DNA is TGTGCCAGCAGCTTAGGCACAGATACGCAGTATTTT. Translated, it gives CASSLGTDTQYF.

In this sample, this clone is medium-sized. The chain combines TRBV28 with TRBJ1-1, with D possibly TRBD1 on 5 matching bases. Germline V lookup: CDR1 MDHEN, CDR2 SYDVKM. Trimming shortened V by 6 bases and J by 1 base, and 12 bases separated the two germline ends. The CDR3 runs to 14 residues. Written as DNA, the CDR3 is TGTGCCAGCAGCAAATGGGACGGGAACACTGAAGCTTTCTTT. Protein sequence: CASSKWDGNTEAFF. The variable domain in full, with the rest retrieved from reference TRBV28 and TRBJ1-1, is DVKVTQSSRYLVKRTGEKVFLECVQDMDHENMFWYRQDPGLGLRLIYFSYDVKMKEKGDIPEGYSVSREKKERFSLILESASTNQTSMYLCASSKWDGNTEAFFGQGTRLTVV.